Detailed here is one T cell receptor beta chain. This clonotype was picked up many times. Its cognate antigen has yet to be identified. No clone much larger than this one lies a single base away; base qualities are absent. Its CDR3 holds 16 amino acids, cysteine through phenylalanine. Of all the DNA, just the CDR3 is kept, 48 bases in frame from base 1. Trimming accounts for 5 bases at V and 12 bases at J, while the number of junction bases matched to no gene is 15. From a lookup of the germline V gene (reference sequence), CDR1 and CDR2 are DFQATT and SNEGSKA. Sequencer: Illumina HiSeq 2500. Quantitative 5'-RACE with molecular barcodes was used to prepare TCR beta libraries. Per the original workflow: To identify disease-linked TCR variants, a new computational method was used, one built on a probabilistic model of VDJ rearrangement. TCRdb reanalyzed the raw reads on its own, using fastp at Q25 for trimming and MiXCR for clone calling, and kept in-frame beta chains. Each CDR3 protein gets just one entry, which takes the most common genes and DNA from the rows behind it. TCRdb assigned the V and J calls; the authors' analysis was not used. The sample table shows approximately 200,000 distinct CDR3 sequences, and 13% are seen once. 11% of the sample rests with the top ten.

The source of the sample is a study of CD8 T cells in ankylosing spondylitis listed by TCRdb under 2017. Study-wide context: The study set out to find disease-linked TCR variants by profiling T cell receptor beta repertoires in ankylosing spondylitis patients and healthy donors. In total, the full study cohort was made up of some 110 healthy donors and approximately 27 ankylosing spondylitis patients. Peripheral blood samples were taken, and synovial fluid was additionally collected from ankylosing spondylitis patients.

Results the study describes overall, beyond this receptor: According to the report, matched synovial fluid samples from ankylosing spondylitis patients were significantly enriched for the disease-linked clones. Some motif variants were previously reported in synovial fluid and blood of reactive arthritis patients, suggesting common disease-initiation mechanisms. The disease-linked clones had a CD8+ phenotype and were found at relatively low frequencies in peripheral blood. A TCR beta motif made up of about eight highly homologous amino acid variants appeared to be characteristic of blood from ankylosing spondylitis patients.

This receptor was taken from a female donor with ankylosing spondylitis or in good health (not recorded which). This sequence uses TRBV20-1 and TRBJ2-1; TRBD2 lines up with 14 middle nucleotides. Source material: blood, either unsorted or a sorted T cell fraction (not recorded which). The bases are TGCAGTGCTTCCCAAACAGGGACTAGCGGGAGTTCGGGGCAGTTCTTC. This sequence encodes CSASQTGTSGSSGQFF.